Each of the 12 T cell receptor beta chains below was sequenced from the same sample in a study of naive CD8 T cells in extremely preterm neonates. Repertoires were generated with immunoSEQ multiplex PCR, while TCRdb's copy carries only in-frame clones and drops some. Altogether about 5,900 clones are present, approximately 98% being singletons, with the ten largest covering 1% to 1.5%. Sequenced sample: naive CD8+ T cells from blood. The receptor source for this set is a human donor in good health.

The chain uses TRBV2 and TRBJ1-4; the D gene is possibly TRBD1 (6 bases). V was clipped by 6 bases and J by 0 bases, with 11 bases between them. The CDR3 covers 15 residues. The germline V gene encodes CDR1 SNHLY and CDR2 FYNNEI. The DNA for the CDR3 is TGTGCCAGCAGGGGGAGGGGGGCAACTAATGAAAAACTGTTTTTT. The encoded protein is CASRGRGATNEKLFF.

The genes are TRBV28 and TRBJ2-5; TRBD2 agrees at 11 bases. V gave up 4 bases and J gave up 3 bases; unmatched junction bases: 4. CDR3 size: 15 residues. Looked up from germline, CDR1 is MDHEN and CDR2 is SYDVKM. CDR3 DNA: TGTGCCAGCAGTTGGGGACTAGCGGCTGAAGAGACCCAGTACTTC. Translated, it gives CASSWGLAAEETQYF.

The chain uses TRBV28 and TRBJ2-5, with 10 bases identical to TRBD2. This CDR3 region has 16 residues. Trimming removed 6 bases from V and 2 bases from J; junction bases left unmatched: 9. Germline V gives CDR1 MDHEN, CDR2 SYDVKM. The chain's CDR3 is CASSLGLAAPQETQYF. The CDR3 DNA reads TGTGCCAGCAGCCTCGGACTAGCGGCCCCTCAAGAGACCCAGTACTTC.

The chain recombines TRBV27 with TRBJ1-2; D is uncertain. Germline lookup yields CDR1 MNHEY and CDR2 SMNVEV (reference sequence). Trimming shortened V by 3 bases and J by 1 base, and 9 bases separated the two germline ends. The CDR3 spans 14 residues. The CDR3: CASSLGLDNYGYTF. The CDR3 nucleotides read TGTGCCAGCAGTTTGGGCTTAGATAACTATGGCTACACCTTC.

The rearrangement uses TRBV29-1 and TRBJ2-7; maybe TRBD1 (6 bases). Germline V gene data show CDR1 as SQVTM and CDR2 as ANQGSEA. Trimming took off 0 bases at V and 0 bases at J, with 15 bases between the two ends. This CDR3 comprises 16 residues. CDR3: CSVEDPGQTNSYEQYF. The CDR3 coding sequence is TGCAGCGTTGAAGACCCCGGACAGACCAACTCCTACGAGCAGTACTTC.

The chain recombines TRBV7-9 with TRBJ2-7, with TRBD2 matching 10 bases. CDR3 length: 18 residues. J lost 0 bases, V lost 2 bases, and 10 bases had no gene match. The germline gives CDR1 SEHNR, CDR2 FQNEAQ (reference sequence). The CDR3 DNA reads as TGTGCCAGCAGCTTATCTCGGTTCACTAGCGGGAACTCCTACGAGCAGTACTTC. Protein: CASSLSRFTSGNSYEQYF.

The rearrangement joins TRBV15 to TRBJ2-7, with TRBD1 identical over 8 bases. The germline V gene encodes CDR1 LNHNV and CDR2 YYDKDF (reference sequence). V shed 5 bases and J 6 bases; nucleotides not matched to a gene: 0. The CDR3 covers 11 residues. The CDR3 loop reads CATSGTGEQYF. The CDR3 coding sequence is TGTGCCACCAGCGGGACAGGCGAGCAGTACTTC.

The chain has TRBV30 and TRBJ2-7; 8 nucleotides line up with TRBD2. J lost 2 bases, V lost 0 bases, and 3 bases had no gene match. This CDR3 is 14 amino acids long. Germline CDR1 is GTSNPN and CDR2 is SVGIG (reference sequence). The CDR3 region is CAWSVQAGAYEQYF. DNA of the CDR3: TGTGCCTGGAGTGTACAAGCGGGGGCCTACGAGCAGTACTTC. The full variable domain, completed using reference TRBV30 and TRBJ2-7, is SQTIHQWPATLVQPVGSPLSLECTVEGTSNPNLYWYRQAAGRGLQLLFYSVGIGQISSEVPQNLSASRPQDRQFILSSKKLLLSDSGFYLCAWSVQAGAYEQYFGPGTRLTVT.

The chain carries TRBV6-1 and TRBJ1-4; D might be TRBD1 (6 bases). This CDR3 region has 15 residues. The V end lost 3 bases, the J end lost 8 bases, and 16 bases lay between the germline ends. Germline V CDR1 and CDR2: MNHNS, SASEGT. In DNA form, the CDR3 reads TGTGCCAGCAGTGATTTAGGTTGGGACACAGAAAAACTGTTTTTT. Translated: CASSDLGWDTEKLFF.

The rearrangement uses TRBV9 and TRBJ2-2; 8 bases are a match to TRBD1. This CDR3 region has 14 residues. Per germline, CDR1 SGDLS and CDR2 YYNGEE. V lost 4 bases to trimming and J lost 5 bases; unmatched junction nucleotides: 4. As DNA, the CDR3 is TGTGCCAGCAGCCCCCGACAGGGGACCGGGGAGCTGTTTTTT. Its translation: CASSPRQGTGELFF.

CDR3 loop: CASSPIGTGDTDTQYF. The CDR3 DNA reads as TGTGCCAGCAGTCCCATCGGGACAGGGGATACAGATACGCAGTATTTT. V gene TRBV27 combines with J gene TRBJ2-3, with TRBD1 identical over 10 bases. Germline V gene lookup returns CDR1 MNHEY and CDR2 SMNVEV (reference sequence). J was trimmed by 3 bases and V by 5 bases; bases with no gene match: 8. The CDR3 sequence is 16 residues long.

The chain uses TRBV19 and TRBJ2-1, with D maybe TRBD1 (6 bases). The CDR3 totals 15 residues. Germline V lookup: CDR1 LNHDA, CDR2 SQIVND (reference sequence). V lost 7 bases to trimming and J lost 0 bases, with 13 bases between them. The DNA for the CDR3 is TGTGCCAGTACCCCGGGACAAAGCTCCTACAATGAGCAGTTCTTC. This sequence encodes CASTPGQSSYNEQFF.